Below are 18 T cell receptor beta chains sequenced from a single sample in a study of cytomegalovirus exposure and HLA in healthy donors. Both 60 Vbeta primers and 13 Jbeta primers went into the PCR. The repertoire was sequenced with immunoSEQ multiplex PCR; TCRdb's copy has only in-frame clones and lacks some. The data include around 130,000 clones; the top ten clones carry about 1.4%. Input material: PBMCs. All receptors derive from a woman between 40 and 50 years old in good health and CMV-seronegative.

The V gene is TRBV5-5, the J gene TRBJ2-7, with a possible D match to TRBD2 (7 bases). Trimming stripped 2 bases from V and 7 bases from J, with 19 bases between. Germline CDR1 and CDR2: SGHKS and YYEKEE (reference sequence). This CDR3 region has 15 residues. CDR3 region: CASSLTGRGLGEQYF. CDR3 DNA: TGTGCCAGCAGCTTAACAGGGAGGGGGTTAGGGGAGCAGTACTTC. Filled out from reference TRBV5-5 and TRBJ2-7, the complete variable domain reads DAGVTQSPTHLIKTRGQQVTLRCSPISGHKSVSWYQQVLGQGPQFIFQYYEKEERGRGNFPDRFSARQFPNYSSELNVNALLLGDSALYLCASSLTGRGLGEQYFGPGTRLTVT.

CDR3 amino acids: CASSPRQAITTGELFF. Written as DNA, the CDR3 is TGTGCCAGCTCACCTCGGCAGGCCATAACCACCGGGGAGCTGTTTTTT. This chain connects TRBV18 to TRBJ2-2; D uncertain. CDR1 and CDR2 from the germline V gene are KGHSH and LQKENI. There are 16 residues in the CDR3. V was clipped by 3 bases and J by 4 bases, with 15 bases between them. The whole variable domain, filled in from reference TRBV18 and TRBJ2-2, reads NAGVMQNPRHLVRRRGQEARLRCSPMKGHSHVYWYRQLPEEGLKFMVYLQKENIIDESGMPKERFSAEFPKEGPSILRIQQVVRGDSAAYFCASSPRQAITTGELFFGEGSRLTVL.

The CDR3 nucleotides read TGTGCCAGCAGCTTAGGCCAGGGCCCCGCCGGGGAGCTGTTTTTT. Protein: CASSLGQGPAGELFF. The rearrangement uses TRBV11-3 and TRBJ2-2; TRBD1 might be the D (5 bases). The germline CDR1 and CDR2 sequences are SGHNT and YENEEA. V lost 1 base and J 6 bases, leaving 12 bases between the germline ends. This CDR3 comprises 15 residues.

V is TRBV13 and J is TRBJ2-1; D is perhaps TRBD1 (6 bases). V lost 4 bases to trimming and J lost 10 bases, with 17 bases between them. There are 14 residues in the CDR3. Germline V CDR1 and CDR2: PRHDT, FYEKMQ (reference sequence). For the CDR3, the DNA is TGTGCCAGCAGCTCGTACAACAGGGTCTGGGAGCAGTTCTTC. The encoded protein is CASSSYNRVWEQFF.

V usage is TRBV7-2 and J usage is TRBJ1-1; D remains unclear. The germline CDR1 and CDR2 sequences are SGHTA and FQGNSA. V shed 1 base and J shed 1 base, with 10 bases lying between them. The length of the CDR3 is 15 residues. The CDR3 DNA reads TGTGCCAGCAGCTTAGACGCCCGAGGGAACACTGAAGCTTTCTTT. As protein: CASSLDARGNTEAFF.

The chain joins TRBV5-1 to TRBJ2-1; D gene ambiguous. Germline V lookup: CDR1 SGHRS, CDR2 YFSETQ. The CDR3 sequence is 14 residues long. V was cut by 0 bases and J by 9 bases, with 13 bases left in between. The CDR3 is CASSLALLAGEQFF. CDR3 sequence (DNA): TGCGCCAGCAGCTTGGCCCTTTTAGCCGGTGAGCAGTTCTTC.

This chain uses TRBV15 with TRBJ2-7; the match to TRBD1 covers 7 bases. The CDR3 is made up of 16 amino acids. Germline V gives CDR1 LNHNV, CDR2 YYDKDF (reference sequence). The V segment lost 3 bases and the J segment 1 base; nucleotides outside the gene matches: 9. CDR3 nucleotide sequence: TGTGCCACCAGCAGTATAGGGACAGCTAGATCCTACGAGCAGTACTTC. Amino acids: CATSSIGTARSYEQYF. Full variable domain (outside the CDR3, taken from reference TRBV15 and TRBJ2-7): DAMVIQNPRYQVTQFGKPVTLSCSQTLNHNVMYWYQQKSSQAPKLLFHYYDKDFNNEADTPDNFQSRRPNTSFCFLDIRSPGLGDTAMYLCATSSIGTARSYEQYFGPGTRLTVT.

The chain combines TRBV5-6 with TRBJ1-5, with D possibly TRBD1 on 6 matching bases. V lost 3 bases, J lost 7 bases, and 14 bases lay in between. The CDR3 has 14 residues. The germline V gene has CDR1 SGHDT and CDR2 YYEEEE. CDR3 bases: TGTGCCAGCAGCTGGGGGGGGCTTAAGCAGCCCCAGCATTTT. Its translation is CASSWGGLKQPQHF.

The chain links TRBV5-4 to TRBJ1-2; tentatively, D is TRBD1 (6 bases). V was trimmed by 3 bases and J by 4 bases, leaving 10 bases between them. CDR1 and CDR2 from the germline V gene are SGHNT and YYREEE (reference sequence). This CDR3 is built from 13 residues. The CDR3 coding sequence is TGTGCCAGCAGCTCAACAGGGTTCTATGGCTACACCTTC. Amino acids: CASSSTGFYGYTF.

This chain links TRBV4-2 with TRBJ1-5; D gene uncertain. This CDR3 region has 14 residues. CDR1 LGHNA and CDR2 YNFKEQ come from the germline V gene. V lost 1 base, J lost 2 bases, and 6 bases lay in between. CDR3 DNA: TGTGCCAGCAGCCAAGTGGCTGGCAATCAGCCCCAGCATTTT. It encodes CASSQVAGNQPQHF.

J is TRBJ1-5 and V is TRBV5-6; weak D call: TRBD1 (5 bases). CDR3 size: 13 residues. The V and J ends lost 0 bases and 7 bases respectively, with 8 bases between them. Germline CDR1 SGHDT, CDR2 YYEEEE. The CDR3 sequence: CASSLAGEQPQHF. The CDR3 DNA reads as TGTGCCAGCAGCTTGGCGGGGGAACAGCCCCAGCATTTT.

The CDR3 sequence is CASSLGVGAGANVLTF. CDR3 in DNA: TGTGCCAGCAGCTTAGGTGTAGGGGCTGGGGCCAACGTCCTGACTTTC. The chain has TRBV11-3 and TRBJ2-6; D perhaps matches TRBD1 (5 bases). Trimming removed 1 base at V and 2 bases at J, with 9 bases between. Germline-derived CDR1 and CDR2 are SGHNT and YENEEA. The CDR3 runs 16 residues.

V usage is TRBV15 and J usage is TRBJ2-4, with TRBD2 matching over 7 bases. Trimming took 0 bases from V and 0 from J; bases not matched to a gene: 8. Germline CDR1 is LNHNV and CDR2 is YYDKDF (reference sequence). CDR3 length: 18 amino acids. For the CDR3, the DNA is TGTGCCACCAGCAGAGATCCCTCGGGGGGACCAGCCAAAAACATTCAGTACTTC. Its protein is CATSRDPSGGPAKNIQYF.

The chain combines TRBV6-6 with TRBJ1-3; D is uncertain. Germline loops: CDR1 MNHNY, CDR2 SVGAGI (reference sequence). The CDR3 has 14 amino acids. The ends were cut back, 6 bases at V and 6 bases at J, with 15 bases in the middle. Here the CDR3 DNA reads TGTGCCAGCAGCCCGCGTAGCCTGGTAAACACCATATATTTT. Its translation is CASSPRSLVNTIYF.

CDR3 bases: TGTGCCAGCTATGAACAGGGGGCAGGCGAAAAACTGTTTTTT. This translates into CASYEQGAGEKLFF. V gene TRBV18 combines with J gene TRBJ1-4; 9 bases are a match to TRBD1. The CDR3 is 14 residues long. Germline loops: CDR1 KGHSH, CDR2 LQKENI. The ends lost 7 bases at V and 8 bases at J; junction bases unmatched: 8. The whole variable domain, filled in from reference TRBV18 and TRBJ1-4, reads NAGVMQNPRHLVRRRGQEARLRCSPMKGHSHVYWYRQLPEEGLKFMVYLQKENIIDESGMPKERFSAEFPKEGPSILRIQQVVRGDSAAYFCASYEQGAGEKLFFGSGTQLSVL.

This chain links TRBV7-2 with TRBJ2-5; 7 bases align to TRBD1. The CDR3 is 14 residues long. Trimming at V came to 1 base and at J to 4 bases, leaving 3 bases not matched to a gene. In germline, CDR1 is SGHTA, CDR2 FQGNSA. This CDR3 is CASSLVTGVETQYF. The CDR3 DNA is TGTGCCAGCAGCTTAGTCACAGGGGTAGAGACCCAGTACTTC.

The chain is built from TRBV19 and TRBJ2-5; 7 nucleotides line up with TRBD2. Germline trimming cut 7 bases from V and 3 bases from J; bases unmatched to any gene: 5. This CDR3 spans 13 amino acids. Germline CDR1 is LNHDA and CDR2 is SQIVND (reference sequence). CDR3 protein: CASTYGREETQYF. The CDR3 DNA follows: TGTGCCAGTACCTATGGGAGGGAAGAGACCCAGTACTTC.

The chain combines TRBV27 with TRBJ2-5; a possible D gene is TRBD2 (7 bases). Germline lookup yields CDR1 MNHEY and CDR2 SMNVEV (reference sequence). The CDR3 is 14 residues long. Trimming removed 7 bases from V and 1 base from J, with 13 bases in between. The CDR3 nucleotides are TGTGCCAGCATTCGACGGGGGGCCCAAGAGACCCAGTACTTC. Translation: CASIRRGAQETQYF.